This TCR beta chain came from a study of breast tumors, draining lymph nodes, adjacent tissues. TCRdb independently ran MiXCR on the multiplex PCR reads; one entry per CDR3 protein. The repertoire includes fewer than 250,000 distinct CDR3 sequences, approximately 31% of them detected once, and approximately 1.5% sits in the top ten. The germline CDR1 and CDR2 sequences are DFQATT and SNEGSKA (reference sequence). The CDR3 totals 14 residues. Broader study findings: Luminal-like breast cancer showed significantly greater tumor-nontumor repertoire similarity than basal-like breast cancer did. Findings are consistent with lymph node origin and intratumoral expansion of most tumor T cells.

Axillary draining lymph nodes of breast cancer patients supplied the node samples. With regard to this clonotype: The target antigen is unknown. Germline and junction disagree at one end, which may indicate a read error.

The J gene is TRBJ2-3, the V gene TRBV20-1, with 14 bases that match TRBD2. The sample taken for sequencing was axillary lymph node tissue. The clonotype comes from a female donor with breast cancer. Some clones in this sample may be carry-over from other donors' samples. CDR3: CSARGLAGVNTRYF. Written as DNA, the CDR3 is TGTAGTGCTAGGGGACTAGCGGGAGTGAATACGCGGTATTTT.